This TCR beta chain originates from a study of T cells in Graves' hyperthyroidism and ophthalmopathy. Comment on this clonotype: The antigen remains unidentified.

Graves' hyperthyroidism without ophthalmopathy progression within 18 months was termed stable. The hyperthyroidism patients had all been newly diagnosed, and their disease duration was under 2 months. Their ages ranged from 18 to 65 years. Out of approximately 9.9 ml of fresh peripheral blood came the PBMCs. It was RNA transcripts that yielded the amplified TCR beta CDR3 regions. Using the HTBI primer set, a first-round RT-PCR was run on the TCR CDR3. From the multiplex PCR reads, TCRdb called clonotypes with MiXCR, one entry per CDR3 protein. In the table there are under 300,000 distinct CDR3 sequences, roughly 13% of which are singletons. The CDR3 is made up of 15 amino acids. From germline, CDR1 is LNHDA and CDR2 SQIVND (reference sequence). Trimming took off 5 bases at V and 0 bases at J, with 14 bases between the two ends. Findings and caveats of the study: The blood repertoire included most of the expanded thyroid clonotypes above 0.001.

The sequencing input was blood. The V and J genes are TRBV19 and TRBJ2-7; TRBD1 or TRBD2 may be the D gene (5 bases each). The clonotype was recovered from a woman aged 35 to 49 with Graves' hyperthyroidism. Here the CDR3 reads CASSSRDGSSYEQYF. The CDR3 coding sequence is TGTGCCAGTAGTTCCAGGGACGGCAGCTCCTACGAGCAGTACTTC.